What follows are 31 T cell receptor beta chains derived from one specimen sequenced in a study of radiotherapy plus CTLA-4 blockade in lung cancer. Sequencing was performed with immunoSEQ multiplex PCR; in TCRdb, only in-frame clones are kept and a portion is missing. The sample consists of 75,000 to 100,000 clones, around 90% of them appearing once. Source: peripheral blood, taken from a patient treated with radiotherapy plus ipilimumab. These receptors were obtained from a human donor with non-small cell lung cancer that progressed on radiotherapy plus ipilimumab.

CDR3 sequence reads: CASSLAGTSGIYRRETQYF. The DNA of the CDR3 is TGCGCCAGCAGCTTGGCCGGGACTAGCGGGATTTACAGGCGAGAGACCCAGTACTTC. The V call is TRBV5-1, the J call TRBJ2-5, with 13 bases fitting TRBD2. The CDR3 has 19 residues. The germline CDR1 and CDR2 sequences are SGHRS and YFSETQ. V lost 0 bases and J lost 4; bases outside the gene matches: 12.

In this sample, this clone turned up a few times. In DNA, the CDR3 is TGTGCCGCAAAGGGGGATATCGGGGTAAAACTGTTTTTT. Residues: CAAKGDIGVKLFF. The V call is TRBV6-1, the J call TRBJ1-4, with D possibly TRBD1 on 6 matching bases. The V end lost 11 bases, the J end lost 10 bases, and 20 bases lay between the germline ends. This CDR3 region has 13 residues. Germline lookup yields CDR1 MNHNS and CDR2 SASEGT.

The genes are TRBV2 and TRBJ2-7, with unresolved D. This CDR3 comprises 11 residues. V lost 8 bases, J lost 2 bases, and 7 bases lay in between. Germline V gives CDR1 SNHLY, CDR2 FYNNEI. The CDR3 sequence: CASARAYEQYF. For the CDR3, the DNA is TGTGCCAGCGCAAGGGCCTACGAGCAGTACTTC.

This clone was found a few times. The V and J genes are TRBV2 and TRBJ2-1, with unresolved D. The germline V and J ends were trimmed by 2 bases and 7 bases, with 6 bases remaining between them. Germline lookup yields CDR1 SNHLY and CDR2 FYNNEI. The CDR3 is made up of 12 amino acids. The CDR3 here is CASSEQRNEQFF. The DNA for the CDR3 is TGTGCCAGCAGTGAACAAAGAAATGAGCAGTTCTTC.

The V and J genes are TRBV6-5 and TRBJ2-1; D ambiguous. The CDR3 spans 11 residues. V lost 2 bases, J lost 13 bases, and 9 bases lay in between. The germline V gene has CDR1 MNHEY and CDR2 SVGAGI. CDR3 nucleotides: TGTGCCAGCAGTTACCTGGGGTCACAGTTCTTC. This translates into CASSYLGSQFF.

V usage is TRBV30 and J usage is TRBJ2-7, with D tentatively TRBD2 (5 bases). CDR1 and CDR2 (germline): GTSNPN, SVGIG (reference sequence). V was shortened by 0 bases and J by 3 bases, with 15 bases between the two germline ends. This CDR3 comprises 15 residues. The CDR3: CAWSVHQRRNYEQYF. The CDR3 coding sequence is TGTGCCTGGAGTGTACACCAGCGGCGGAACTACGAGCAGTACTTC.

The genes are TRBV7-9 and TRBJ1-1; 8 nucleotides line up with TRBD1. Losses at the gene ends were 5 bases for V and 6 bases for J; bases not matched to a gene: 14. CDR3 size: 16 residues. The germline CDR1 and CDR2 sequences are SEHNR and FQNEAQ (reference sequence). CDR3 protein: CASSQAPRGQVSEAFF. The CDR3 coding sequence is TGTGCCAGCAGCCAGGCACCCAGGGGGCAAGTATCTGAAGCTTTCTTT.

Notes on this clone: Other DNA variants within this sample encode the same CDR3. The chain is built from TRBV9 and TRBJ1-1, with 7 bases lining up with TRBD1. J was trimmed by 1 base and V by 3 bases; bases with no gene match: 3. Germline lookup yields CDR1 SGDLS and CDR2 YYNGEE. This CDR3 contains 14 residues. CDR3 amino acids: CASSGGQSNTEAFF. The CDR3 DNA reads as TGTGCCAGCAGCGGGGGACAGTCGAACACTGAAGCTTTCTTT.

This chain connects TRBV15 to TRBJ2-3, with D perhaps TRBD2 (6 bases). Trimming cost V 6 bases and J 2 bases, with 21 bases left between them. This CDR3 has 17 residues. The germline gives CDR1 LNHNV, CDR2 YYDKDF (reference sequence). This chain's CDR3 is CATSKKRAGHSTDTQYF. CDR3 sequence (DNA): TGTGCCACCAGTAAGAAGCGGGCAGGCCACTCCACAGATACGCAGTATTTT.

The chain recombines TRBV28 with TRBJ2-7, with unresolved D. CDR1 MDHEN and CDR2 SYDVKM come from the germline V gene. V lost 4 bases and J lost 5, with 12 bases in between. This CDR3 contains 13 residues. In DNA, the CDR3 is TGTGCCAGCAGTTGGTTAGTTTCTAACGAGCAGTACTTC. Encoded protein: CASSWLVSNEQYF.

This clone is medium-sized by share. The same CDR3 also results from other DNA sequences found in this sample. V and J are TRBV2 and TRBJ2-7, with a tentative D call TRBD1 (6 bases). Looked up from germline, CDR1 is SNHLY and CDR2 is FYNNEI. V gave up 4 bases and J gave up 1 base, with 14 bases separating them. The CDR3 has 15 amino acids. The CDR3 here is CASSVEGRGSYEQYF. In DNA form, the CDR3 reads TGTGCCAGCAGTGTAGAAGGCAGGGGATCCTACGAGCAGTACTTC.

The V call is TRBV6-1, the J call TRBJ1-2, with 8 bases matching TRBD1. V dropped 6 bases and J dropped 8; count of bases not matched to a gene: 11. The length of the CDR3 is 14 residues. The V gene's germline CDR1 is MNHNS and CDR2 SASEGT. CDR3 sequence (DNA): TGTGCCAGCAGACCAGGGGGCGTGTTAGGGGGCTACACCTTC. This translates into CASRPGGVLGGYTF.

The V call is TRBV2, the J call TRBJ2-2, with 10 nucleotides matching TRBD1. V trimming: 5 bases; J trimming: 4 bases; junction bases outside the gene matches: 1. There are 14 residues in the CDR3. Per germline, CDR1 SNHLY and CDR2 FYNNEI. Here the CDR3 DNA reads TGTGCCAGCAGTTGGACAGGGGGCACCGGGGAGCTGTTTTTT. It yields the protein CASSWTGGTGELFF.

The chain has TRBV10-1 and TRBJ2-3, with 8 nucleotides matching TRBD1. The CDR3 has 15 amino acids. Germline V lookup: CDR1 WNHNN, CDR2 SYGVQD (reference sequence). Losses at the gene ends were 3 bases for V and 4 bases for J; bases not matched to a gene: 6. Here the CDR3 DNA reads TGCGCCAGCAGTGAAGGAGGGACAGGTGCAGATACGCAGTATTTT. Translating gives CASSEGGTGADTQYF.

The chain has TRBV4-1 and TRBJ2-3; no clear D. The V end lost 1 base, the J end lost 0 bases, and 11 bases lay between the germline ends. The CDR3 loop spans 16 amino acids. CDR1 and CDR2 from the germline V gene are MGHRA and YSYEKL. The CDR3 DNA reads TGCGCCAGCAGCCAAGTGCGCGTCACTAGCACAGATACGCAGTATTTT. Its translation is CASSQVRVTSTDTQYF.

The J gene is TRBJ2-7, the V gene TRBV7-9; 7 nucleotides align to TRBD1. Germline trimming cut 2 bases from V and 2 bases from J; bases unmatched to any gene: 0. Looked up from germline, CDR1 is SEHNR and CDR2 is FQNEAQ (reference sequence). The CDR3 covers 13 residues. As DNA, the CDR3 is TGTGCCAGCAGCTTAACAGGGGCCTACGAGCAGTACTTC. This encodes CASSLTGAYEQYF.

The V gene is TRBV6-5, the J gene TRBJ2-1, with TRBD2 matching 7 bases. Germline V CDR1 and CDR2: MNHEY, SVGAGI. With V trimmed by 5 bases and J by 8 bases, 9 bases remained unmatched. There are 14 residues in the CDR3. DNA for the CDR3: TGTGCCAGCAGTGAGCTGGAGACTAGCCATGAGCAGTTCTTC. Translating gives CASSELETSHEQFF.

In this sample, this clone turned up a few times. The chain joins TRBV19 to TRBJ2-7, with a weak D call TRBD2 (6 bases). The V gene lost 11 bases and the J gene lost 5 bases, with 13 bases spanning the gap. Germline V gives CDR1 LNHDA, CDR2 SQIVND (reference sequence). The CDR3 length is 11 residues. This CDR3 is CASVRGNEQYF. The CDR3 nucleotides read TGTGCCTCAGTGCGGGGAAACGAGCAGTACTTC.

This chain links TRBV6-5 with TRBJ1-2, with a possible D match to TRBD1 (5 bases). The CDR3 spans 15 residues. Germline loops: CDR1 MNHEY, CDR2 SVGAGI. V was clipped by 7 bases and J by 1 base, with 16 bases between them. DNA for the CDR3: TGTGCCAGCACCAGGGTTACAGAGGGTAACTATGGCTACACCTTC. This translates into CASTRVTEGNYGYTF.

Here the CDR3 DNA reads TGTGCCAGCAGCGTAGGTCTCGGTGTCCGGTACCAAGAGACCCAGTACTTC. It translates to CASSVGLGVRYQETQYF. This sequence joins TRBV9 and TRBJ2-5; D is unclear. The CDR3 totals 17 residues. The germline V and J ends were trimmed by 0 bases and 0 bases, with 15 bases remaining between them. Germline V gene sequence: CDR1 SGDLS, CDR2 YYNGEE.

The CDR3 loop reads CATSREGDRASYNEQFF. CDR3 bases: TGTGCCACCAGCAGGGAAGGGGACAGAGCCTCCTACAATGAGCAGTTCTTC. The chain links TRBV15 to TRBJ2-1; 7 bases agree with TRBD1. J lost 0 bases, V lost 3 bases, and 8 bases had no gene match. Germline V gene lookup returns CDR1 LNHNV and CDR2 YYDKDF (reference sequence). The length of the CDR3 is 17 residues.

CDR3 sequence: CASTTDSPYGYTF. CDR3 bases: TGTGCCAGCACTACCGACAGCCCCTATGGCTACACCTTC. The gene calls are TRBV5-6 and TRBJ1-2, with D possibly being TRBD1 (5 bases). The germline gives CDR1 SGHDT, CDR2 YYEEEE. Trimming removed 6 bases from V and 4 bases from J, with 13 bases in between. This CDR3 has 13 residues.

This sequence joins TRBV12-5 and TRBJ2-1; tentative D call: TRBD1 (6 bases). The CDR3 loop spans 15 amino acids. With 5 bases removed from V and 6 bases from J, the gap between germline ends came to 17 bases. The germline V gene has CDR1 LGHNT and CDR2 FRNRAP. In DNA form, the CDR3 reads TGTGCTAGTGGTATCCTCCAACAGGGTTTCAATGAGCAGTTCTTC. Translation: CASGILQQGFNEQFF.

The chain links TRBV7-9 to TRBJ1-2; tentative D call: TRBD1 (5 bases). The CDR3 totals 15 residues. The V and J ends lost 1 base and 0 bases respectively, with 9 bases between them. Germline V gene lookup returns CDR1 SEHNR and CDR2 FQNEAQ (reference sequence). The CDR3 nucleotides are TGTGCCAGCAGCTTAGGGACATCCCCTAACTATGGCTACACCTTC. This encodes CASSLGTSPNYGYTF.

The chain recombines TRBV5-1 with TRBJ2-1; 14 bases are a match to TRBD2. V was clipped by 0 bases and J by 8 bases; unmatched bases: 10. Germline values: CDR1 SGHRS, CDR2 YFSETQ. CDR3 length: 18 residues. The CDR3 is CASSLGLAGGIQDDEQFF. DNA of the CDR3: TGCGCCAGCAGCTTGGGACTAGCGGGAGGGATTCAGGATGATGAGCAGTTCTTC.

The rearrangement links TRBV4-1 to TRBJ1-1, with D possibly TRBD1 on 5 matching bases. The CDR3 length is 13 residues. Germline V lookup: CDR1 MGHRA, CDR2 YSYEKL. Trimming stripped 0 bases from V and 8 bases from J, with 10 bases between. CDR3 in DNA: TGCGCCAGCAGCCAAGAAGGATGGGGGGAAGCTTTCTTT. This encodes CASSQEGWGEAFF.

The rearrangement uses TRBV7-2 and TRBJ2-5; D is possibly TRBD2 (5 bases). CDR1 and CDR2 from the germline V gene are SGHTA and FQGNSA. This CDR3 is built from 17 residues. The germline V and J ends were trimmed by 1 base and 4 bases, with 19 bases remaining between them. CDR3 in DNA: TGTGCCAGCAGCTTAGTGGGCAGCATATCGGGAAGAGAGACCCAGTACTTC. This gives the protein CASSLVGSISGRETQYF.

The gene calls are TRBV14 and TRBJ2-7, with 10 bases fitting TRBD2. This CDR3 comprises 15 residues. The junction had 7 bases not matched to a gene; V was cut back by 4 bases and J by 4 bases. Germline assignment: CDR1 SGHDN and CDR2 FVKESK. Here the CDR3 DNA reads TGTGCCAGCAGCCCCGATAGCGGGAGGAGGTACGAGCAGTACTTC. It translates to CASSPDSGRRYEQYF. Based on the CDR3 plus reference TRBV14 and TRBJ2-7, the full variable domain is EAGVTQFPSHSVIEKGQTVTLRCDPISGHDNLYWYRRVMGKEIKFLLHFVKESKQDESGMPNNRFLAERTGGTYSTLKVQPAELEDSGVYFCASSPDSGRRYEQYFGPGTRLTVT.

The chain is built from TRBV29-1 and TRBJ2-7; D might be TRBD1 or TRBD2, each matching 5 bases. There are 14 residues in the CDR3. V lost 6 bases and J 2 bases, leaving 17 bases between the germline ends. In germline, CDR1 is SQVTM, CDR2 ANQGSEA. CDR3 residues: CSVGTSLPPYEQYF. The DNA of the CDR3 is TGCAGCGTCGGGACCTCACTCCCCCCCTACGAGCAGTACTTC.

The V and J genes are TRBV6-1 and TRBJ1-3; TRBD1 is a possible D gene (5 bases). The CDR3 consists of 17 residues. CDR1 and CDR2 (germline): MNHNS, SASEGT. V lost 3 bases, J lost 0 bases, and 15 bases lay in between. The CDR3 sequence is CASSEFLGLLSGNTIYF. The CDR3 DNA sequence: TGTGCCAGCAGTGAGTTCTTGGGACTACTCTCTGGAAACACCATATATTTT.

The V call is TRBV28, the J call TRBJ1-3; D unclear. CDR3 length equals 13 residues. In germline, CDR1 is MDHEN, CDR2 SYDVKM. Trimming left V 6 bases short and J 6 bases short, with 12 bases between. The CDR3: CASRTNMENTIYF. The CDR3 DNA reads TGTGCCAGCAGGACCAACATGGAAAACACCATATATTTT. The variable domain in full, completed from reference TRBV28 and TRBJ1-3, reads DVKVTQSSRYLVKRTGEKVFLECVQDMDHENMFWYRQDPGLGLRLIYFSYDVKMKEKGDIPEGYSVSREKKERFSLILESASTNQTSMYLCASRTNMENTIYFGEGSWLTVV.